This T cell receptor beta chain is from a study of blood T cell repertoires in COVID-19. This CDR3 has 13 residues. Trimming cost V 6 bases and J 9 bases; bases outside gene matches: 6. In the original processing: Nucleated cell number was recorded as an estimate derived from reference gene primer amplification. TCRdb's table, derived via immunoSEQ multiplex PCR, lists solely in-frame clones and lacks some. The V and J calls and clone size were taken over from that table, and D and trimming were inferred from the DNA. The sample includes over 200,000 clones, about 85% of them seen just once. The sample consisted of PBMCs or T cells enriched from blood (not recorded which). The sequence was collected from a man aged 25-45 years who had recovered from COVID-19. The chain carries TRBV12-3 or TRBV12-4 and TRBJ1-5, with 9 positions matching TRBD1. The CDR3 here is CASRPGTGTPQHF. The CDR3, as DNA: TGTGCCAGCAGACCCGGGACAGGGACGCCCCAGCATTTT.